This T cell receptor (beta chain) derives from a study of CD8 T cells in ankylosing spondylitis. General study points: CD8+ by phenotype, disease-linked clones were relatively rare in peripheral blood. Previous work reported some of these motif variants in the synovial fluid and blood of reactive arthritis. From matched ankylosing spondylitis synovial fluid, disease-linked clones were reportedly recovered at significantly enriched levels. Characteristic, it appeared, of ankylosing spondylitis blood was a TCR beta motif of eight highly homologous variants.

Each TCR beta library was made by quantitative 5'-RACE that incorporated molecular barcodes. From the 5' RACE reads, TCRdb called clonotypes with MiXCR, one entry per CDR3 protein. The sample contains roughly 490,000 distinct CDR3 sequences, about 5.4% of which appear only once. This clonotype appeared a few times. The antigen is not known. Trimming took off 3 bases at V and 3 bases at J, with 9 bases between the two ends. Germline values: CDR1 KGHSH, CDR2 LQKENI. CDR3 length equals 13 residues. This rearrangement joins TRBV18 to TRBJ2-7; the D is unclear. This receptor was taken from a male donor with ankylosing spondylitis. Sequencing was done on a sample of blood, either unsorted or a sorted T cell fraction (not recorded which). The CDR3 nucleotides read TGTGCCAGCTCACCTCTGGAATTCTACGAGCAGTACTTC. Protein product: CASSPLEFYEQYF.